These T cell receptor beta chains were read from a single sample in a study of blood T cell repertoires in COVID-19. Profiling relied on immunoSEQ multiplex PCR, and the TCRdb table lists in-frame clones only, not all of them. In the table there are tens of thousands of clones, 65% to 90% of which are singletons. Source material: peripheral blood. The receptors come from a woman between 55 and 75 years old with acute or convalescent COVID-19. Each CDR3 is given without its conserved first and last residue.

TRBV5-6,TRBJ1-5,ASSKLNQPQH
TRBV5-4,TRBJ2-3,ASSSTDTQY
TRBV5-4,TRBJ1-2,ASSEAGTTPLWGYT
TRBV7-3,TRBJ2-3,ASSFSSGGTDTQY
TRBV19,TRBJ1-1,ASSNDRDGTEAF
TRBV20-1,TRBJ1-1,SAWDIRAF
TRBV19,TRBJ1-2,ASSRWGGSFDGYT
TRBV14,TRBJ1-4,ASSPAREKLF
TRBV19,TRBJ1-6,ASNSWGGSYNSPLH
TRBV19,TRBJ1-1,ASSLDRATEAF
TRBV5-6,TRBJ2-7,ASSPYGAGRVAYEQY
TRBV10-3,TRBJ1-1,AISESRGSGDTEAF
TRBV27,TRBJ2-4,ASSYTGTGAAKNIQY
TRBV27,TRBJ1-2,ASSSIQGPYGYT
TRBV29-1,TRBJ2-1,SVDRSYNEQF
TRBV5-1,TRBJ2-5,ASSFLGQGQETQY
TRBV6-5,TRBJ1-3,ASRLQDSGNTIY
TRBV30,TRBJ1-4,AWSTSYNEKLF
TRBV11-3,TRBJ2-3,ASSLGDGGGRTDTQY
TRBV6-1,TRBJ1-3,ASSEAGPSSGNTIY
TRBV10-2,TRBJ2-7,ASSVGLADPQY
TRBV5-1,TRBJ2-2,ATRDGGSNTGELF
TRBV15,TRBJ1-2,ATSRDREYGYT
TRBV9,TRBJ2-3,ASSLVPGLAGAPPDTQY
TRBV11-1,TRBJ1-3,ASSGTPRAGNTIY